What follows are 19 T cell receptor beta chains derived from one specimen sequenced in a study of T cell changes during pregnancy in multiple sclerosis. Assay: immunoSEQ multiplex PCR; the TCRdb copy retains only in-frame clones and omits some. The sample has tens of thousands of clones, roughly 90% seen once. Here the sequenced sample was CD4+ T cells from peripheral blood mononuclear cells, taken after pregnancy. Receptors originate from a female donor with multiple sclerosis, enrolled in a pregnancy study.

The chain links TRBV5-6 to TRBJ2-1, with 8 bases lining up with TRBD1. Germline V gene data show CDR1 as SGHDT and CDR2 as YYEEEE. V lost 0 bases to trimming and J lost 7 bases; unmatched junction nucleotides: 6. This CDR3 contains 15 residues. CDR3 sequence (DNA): TGTGCCAGCAGCTTGGCAGGGGGCGCCGGGAATGAGCAGTTCTTC. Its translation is CASSLAGGAGNEQFF.

The CDR3 sequence is CASSETGYTEAFF. The DNA of the CDR3 is TGTGCCAGCTCAGAAACAGGGTACACTGAAGCTTTCTTT. The chain recombines TRBV18 with TRBJ1-1, with D maybe TRBD1 (6 bases). Looked up from germline, CDR1 is KGHSH and CDR2 is LQKENI. The CDR3 is made up of 13 amino acids. The V gene lost 5 bases and the J gene lost 3 bases, with 10 bases spanning the gap.

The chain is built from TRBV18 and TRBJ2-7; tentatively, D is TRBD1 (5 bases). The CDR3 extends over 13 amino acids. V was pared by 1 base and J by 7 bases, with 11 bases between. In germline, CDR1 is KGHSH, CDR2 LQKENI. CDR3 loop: CASSPRGLEEQYF. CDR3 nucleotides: TGTGCCAGCTCACCACGGGGCCTTGAGGAGCAGTACTTC.

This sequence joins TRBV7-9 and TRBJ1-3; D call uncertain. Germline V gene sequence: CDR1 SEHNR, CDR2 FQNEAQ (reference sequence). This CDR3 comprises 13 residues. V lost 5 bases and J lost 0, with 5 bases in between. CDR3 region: CASSRYSGNTIYF. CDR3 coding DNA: TGTGCCAGCAGCCGTTACTCTGGAAACACCATATATTTT.

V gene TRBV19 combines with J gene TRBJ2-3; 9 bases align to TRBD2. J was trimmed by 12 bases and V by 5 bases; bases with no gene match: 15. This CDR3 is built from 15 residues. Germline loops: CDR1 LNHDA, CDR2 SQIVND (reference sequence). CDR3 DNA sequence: TGTGCCAGTAGTGCCTCCGGGCTAGCGGGATCTAACCAGTATTTT. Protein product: CASSASGLAGSNQYF. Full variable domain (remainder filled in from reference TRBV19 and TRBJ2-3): DGGITQSPKYLFRKEGQNVTLSCEQNLNHDAMYWYRQDPGQGLRLIYYSQIVNDFQKGDIAEGYSVSREKKESFPLTVTSAQKNPTAFYLCASSASGLAGSNQYFGPGTRLTVL.

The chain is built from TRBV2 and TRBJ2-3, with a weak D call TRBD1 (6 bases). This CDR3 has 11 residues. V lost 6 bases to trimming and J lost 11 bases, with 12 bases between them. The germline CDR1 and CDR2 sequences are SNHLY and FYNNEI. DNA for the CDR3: TGTGCCAGCAGGATGACAGGCCGGCAGTATTTT. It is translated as CASRMTGRQYF. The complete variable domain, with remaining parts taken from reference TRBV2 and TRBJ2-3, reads EPEVTQTPSHQVTQMGQEVILRCVPISNHLYFYWYRQILGQKVEFLVSFYNNEISEKSEIFDDQFSVERPDGSNFTLKIRSTKLEDSAMYFCASRMTGRQYFGPGTRLTVL.

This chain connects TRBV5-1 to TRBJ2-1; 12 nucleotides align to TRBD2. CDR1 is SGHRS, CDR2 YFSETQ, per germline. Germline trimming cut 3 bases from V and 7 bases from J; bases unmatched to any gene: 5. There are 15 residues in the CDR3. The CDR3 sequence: CASSSSGRAVNEQFF. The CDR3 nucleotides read TGCGCCAGCAGCTCTAGCGGGAGGGCCGTAAATGAGCAGTTCTTC. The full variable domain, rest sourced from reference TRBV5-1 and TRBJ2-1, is KAGVTQTPRYLIKTRGQQVTLSCSPISGHRSVSWYQQTPGQGLQFLFEYFSETQRNKGNFPGRFSGRQFSNSRSEMNVSTLELGDSALYLCASSSSGRAVNEQFFGPGTRLTVL.

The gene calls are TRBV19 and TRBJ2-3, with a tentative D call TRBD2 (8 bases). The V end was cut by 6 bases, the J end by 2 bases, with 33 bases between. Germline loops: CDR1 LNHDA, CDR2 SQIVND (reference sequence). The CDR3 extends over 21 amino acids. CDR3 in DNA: TGTGCCAGTAGGACTTTGGTCGGGACAGTGTTTACTAGCGGTTACACAGATACGCAGTATTTT. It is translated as CASRTLVGTVFTSGYTDTQYF.

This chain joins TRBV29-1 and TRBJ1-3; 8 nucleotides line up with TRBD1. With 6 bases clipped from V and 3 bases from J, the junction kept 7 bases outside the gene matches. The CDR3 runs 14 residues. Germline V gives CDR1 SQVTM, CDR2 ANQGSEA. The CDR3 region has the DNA TGCAGCGTCGTTGGACAGGGAGGTGGAAACACCATATATTTT. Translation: CSVVGQGGGNTIYF.

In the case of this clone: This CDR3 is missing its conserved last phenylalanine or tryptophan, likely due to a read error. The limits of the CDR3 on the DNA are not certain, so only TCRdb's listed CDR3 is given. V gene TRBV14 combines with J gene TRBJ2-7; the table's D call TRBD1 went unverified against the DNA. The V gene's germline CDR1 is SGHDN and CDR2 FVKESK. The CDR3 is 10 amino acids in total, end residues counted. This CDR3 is CASSKTQGKL.

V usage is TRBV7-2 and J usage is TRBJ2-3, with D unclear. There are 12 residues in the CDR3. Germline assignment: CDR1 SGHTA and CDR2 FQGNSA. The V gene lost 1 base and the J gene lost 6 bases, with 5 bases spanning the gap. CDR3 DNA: TGTGCCAGCAGCTTAGATTCTGATACGCAGTATTTT. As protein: CASSLDSDTQYF.

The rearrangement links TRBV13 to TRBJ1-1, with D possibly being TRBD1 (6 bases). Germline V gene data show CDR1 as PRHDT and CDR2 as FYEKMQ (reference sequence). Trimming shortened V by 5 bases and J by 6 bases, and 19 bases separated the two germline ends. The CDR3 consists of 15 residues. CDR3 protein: CASSPETGYPAEAFF. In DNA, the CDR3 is TGTGCCAGCAGCCCTGAGACAGGTTATCCGGCTGAAGCTTTCTTT. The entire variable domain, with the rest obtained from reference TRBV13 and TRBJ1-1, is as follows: AAGVIQSPRHLIKEKRETATLKCYPIPRHDTVYWYQQGPGQDPQFLISFYEKMQSDKGSIPDRFSAQQFSDYHSELNMSSLELGDSALYFCASSPETGYPAEAFFGQGTRLTVV.

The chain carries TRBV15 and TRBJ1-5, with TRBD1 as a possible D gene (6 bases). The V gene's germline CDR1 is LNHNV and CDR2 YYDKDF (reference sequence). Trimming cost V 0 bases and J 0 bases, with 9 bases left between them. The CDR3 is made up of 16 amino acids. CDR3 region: CATSRDPGASNQPQHF. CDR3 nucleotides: TGTGCCACCAGCAGAGACCCAGGGGCTAGCAATCAGCCCCAGCATTTT.

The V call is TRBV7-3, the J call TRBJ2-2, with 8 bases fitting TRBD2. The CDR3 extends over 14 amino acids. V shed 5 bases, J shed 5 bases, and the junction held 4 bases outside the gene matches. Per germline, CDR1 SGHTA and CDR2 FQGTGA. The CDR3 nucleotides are TGTGCCAGCAGCCCTCGGGGGGGAACCGGGGAGCTGTTTTTT. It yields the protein CASSPRGGTGELFF.

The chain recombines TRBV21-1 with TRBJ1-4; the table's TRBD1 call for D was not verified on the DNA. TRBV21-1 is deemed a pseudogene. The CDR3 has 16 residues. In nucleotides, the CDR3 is TGTGCCAGCAGCATGGACAGGAACGCAACTAATGAAAAACTGTTTTTT. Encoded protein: CASSMDRNATNEKLFF.

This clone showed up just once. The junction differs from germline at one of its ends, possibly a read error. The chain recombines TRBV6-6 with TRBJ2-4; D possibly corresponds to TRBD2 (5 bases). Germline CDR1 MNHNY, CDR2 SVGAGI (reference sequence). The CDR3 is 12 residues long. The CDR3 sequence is CAISRGVDHRDF. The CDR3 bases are TGTGCCATCTCCCGGGGTGTGGACCACCGGGACTTC.

The CDR3 nucleotides are TGTGCCAGCCGGGAGGGGAGCGACACCGGGGAGCTGTTTTTT. Protein: CASREGSDTGELFF. The rearrangement joins TRBV6-4 to TRBJ2-2; 8 bases map to TRBD2. The CDR3 has 14 residues. Germline CDR1 MRHNA, CDR2 SNTAGT. Trimming cost V 8 bases and J 3 bases; bases outside gene matches: 5.

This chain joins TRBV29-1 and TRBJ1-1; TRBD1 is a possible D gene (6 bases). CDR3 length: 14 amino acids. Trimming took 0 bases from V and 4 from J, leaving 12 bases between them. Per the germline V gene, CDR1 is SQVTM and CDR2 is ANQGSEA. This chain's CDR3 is CSVEETGLGTEAFF. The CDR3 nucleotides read TGCAGCGTTGAAGAAACAGGGTTGGGCACTGAAGCTTTCTTT.

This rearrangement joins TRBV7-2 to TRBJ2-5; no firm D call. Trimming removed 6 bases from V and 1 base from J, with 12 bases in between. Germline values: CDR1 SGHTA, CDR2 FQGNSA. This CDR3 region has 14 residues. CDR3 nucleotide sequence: TGTGCCAGCAGACTCGAGATCTCCCAAGAGACCCAGTACTTC. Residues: CASRLEISQETQYF. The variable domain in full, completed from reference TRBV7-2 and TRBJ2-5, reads GAGVSQSPSNKVTEKGKDVELRCDPISGHTALYWYRQSLGQGLEFLIYFQGNSAPDKSGLPSDRFSAERTGGSVSTLTIQRTQQEDSAVYLCASRLEISQETQYFGPGTRLLVL.